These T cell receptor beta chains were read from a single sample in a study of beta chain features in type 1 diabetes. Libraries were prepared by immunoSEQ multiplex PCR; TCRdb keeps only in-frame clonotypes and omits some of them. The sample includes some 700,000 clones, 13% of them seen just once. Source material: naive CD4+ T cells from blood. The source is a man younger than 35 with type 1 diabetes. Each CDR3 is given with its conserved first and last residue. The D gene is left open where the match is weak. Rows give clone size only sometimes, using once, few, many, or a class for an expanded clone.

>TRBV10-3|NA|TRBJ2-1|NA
TGTGCCATCAGTGGACAGGATCACAATGAGCAGTTCTTC
CAISGQDHNEQFF
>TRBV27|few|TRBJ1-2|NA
TGTGCCAGCAGTCCCCAGTGGACACCTACTAACTATGGCTACACCTTC
CASSPQWTPTNYGYTF
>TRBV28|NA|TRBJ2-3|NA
TGTGCCAGCCCCCAACCCGGAAGGGAACAAAGAGATACGCAGTATTTT
CASPQPGREQRDTQYF
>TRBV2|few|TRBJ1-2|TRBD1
TGTGCCAGCCGGAGGACAGGGGAGTATGGCTACACCTTC
CASRRTGEYGYTF
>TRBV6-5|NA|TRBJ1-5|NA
TGTGCCAGCAGTTACTCGACCAGGGGTAATCAGCCCCAGCATTTT
CASSYSTRGNQPQHF
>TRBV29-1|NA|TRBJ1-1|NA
TGCAGCGTTGAATTGAGACAGCAGAACACTGAAGCTTTCTTT
CSVELRQQNTEAFF
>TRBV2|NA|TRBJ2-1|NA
TGTGCCAGCACCCCCGAAGCTAAGGGCAATGAGCAGTTCTTC
CASTPEAKGNEQFF
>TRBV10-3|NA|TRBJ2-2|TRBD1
TGTGCCAGCATGATCCCTCGTGAGGGGGCTACCGGGGAGCTGTTTTTT
CASMIPREGATGELFF
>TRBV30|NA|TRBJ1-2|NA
TGTGCCTGGAGTGTCCCTCCCTATGACGGTAGTGGCTACACCTTC
CAWSVPPYDGSGYTF
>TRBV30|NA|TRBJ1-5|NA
TGTGCCTGGAGTTCTACAATCACGGACAGTGGCGATCAGCCCCAGCATTTT
CAWSSTITDSGDQPQHF
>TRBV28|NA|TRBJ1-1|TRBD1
TGTGCCAGCAGTCCCCCGACAGGGAGAGCTTTCTTT
CASSPPTGRAFF
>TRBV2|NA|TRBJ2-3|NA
TGTGCCAGCAGTCAAGGCACAGATACGCAGTATTTT
CASSQGTDTQYF
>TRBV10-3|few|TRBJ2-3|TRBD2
TGTGCCATCAGCCTCGGACTAGCGGGGGGTAAATCTAGCACAGATACGCAGTATTTT
CAISLGLAGGKSSTDTQYF
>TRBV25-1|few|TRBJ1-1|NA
TGTGCCAGCAGGGAACAGGGAAGTGGTACTGAAGCTTTCTTT
CASREQGSGTEAFF
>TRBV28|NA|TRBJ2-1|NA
TGTGCCAGCAGTTTACGGGGGGCCAATGAGCAGTTCTTC
CASSLRGANEQFF
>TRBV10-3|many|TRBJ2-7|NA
TGTGCCATCGGCCCGGGGACCTCCTACGAGCAGTACTTC
CAIGPGTSYEQYF
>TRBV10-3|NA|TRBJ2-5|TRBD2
TGTGCCATCAGAGCGGGAGCCAACCAAGAGACCCAGTACTTC
CAIRAGANQETQYF
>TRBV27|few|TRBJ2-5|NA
TGTGCCAGCAGCCCTGGCAGCGGAGAGACCCAGTACTTC
CASSPGSGETQYF
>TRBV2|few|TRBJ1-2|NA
TGTGCCAGCATAACAGGCCTGGGTGGCTACACCTTC
CASITGLGGYTF
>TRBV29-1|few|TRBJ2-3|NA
TGCAGCGTTGAAGATAGGGGGGTCAGCACAGATACGCAGTATTTT
CSVEDRGVSTDTQYF
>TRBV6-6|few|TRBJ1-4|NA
TGTGCCAGCAGTTACTCGCGGGGGTTACTGTTTTTT
CASSYSRGLLFF
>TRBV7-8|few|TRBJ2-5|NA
TGTGCCAGCAGTCCCGGACCTTTCCTCGGCCAGTACTTC
CASSPGPFLGQYF
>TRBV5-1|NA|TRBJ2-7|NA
TGCGCCAGCAGCTTGGGAGACGAGCAGTACTTC
CASSLGDEQYF
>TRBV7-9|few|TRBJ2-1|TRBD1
TGTGCCAGCAGCCGCACAGGGGCCAATGAGCAGTTCTTC
CASSRTGANEQFF
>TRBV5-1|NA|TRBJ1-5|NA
TGCGCCAGCAGCCCCGGGGGAATCAATCAGCCCCAGCATTTT
CASSPGGINQPQHF
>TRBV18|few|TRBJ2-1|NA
TGTGCCAGCTCAGGGGGGGCTGGGCGCAATGAGCAGTTCTTC
CASSGGAGRNEQFF
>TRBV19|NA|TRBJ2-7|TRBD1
TGTGCCAGTAGCCCGACCCCCGGGACAGGGGTTTCCTACGAGCAGTACTTC
CASSPTPGTGVSYEQYF
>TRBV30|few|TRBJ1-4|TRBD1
TGTGCCTGGAGCCGGGACAGGGTATCTTCTAATGAAAAACTGTTTTTT
CAWSRDRVSSNEKLFF
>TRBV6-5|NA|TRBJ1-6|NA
TGTGCCAGCAGTTACTCGGTATCGGGGCGAATGTCACCCCTCCACTTT
CASSYSVSGRMSPLHF
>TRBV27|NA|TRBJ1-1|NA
TGTGCCAGCAGTTTACTGGGTGGGAACACTGAAGCTTTCTTT
CASSLLGGNTEAFF
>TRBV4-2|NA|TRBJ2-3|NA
TGTGCCAGCAGCCAAGATCCCCGTGTCACAGATACGCAGTATTTT
CASSQDPRVTDTQYF
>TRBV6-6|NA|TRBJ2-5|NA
TGTGCCAGCAGCCCAGGACTGGGAGAGACCCAGTACTTC
CASSPGLGETQYF
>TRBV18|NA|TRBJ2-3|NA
TGTGCCAGCTCACGCGAGGGAGATACGCAGTATTTT
CASSREGDTQYF
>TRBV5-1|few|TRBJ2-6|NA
TGCGCCAGCAGACAGGGACCGTTCTCTGGGGCCAACGTCCTGACTTTC
CASRQGPFSGANVLTF
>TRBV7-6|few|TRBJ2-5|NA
TGTGCCAGCAGTTCTGGGCCTTTTGAAGAGACCCAGTACTTC
CASSSGPFEETQYF
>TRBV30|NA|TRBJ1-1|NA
TGTGCCTGGAGTGTCAAGGCCGTGCCAGTCACTGAAGCTTTCTTT
CAWSVKAVPVTEAFF
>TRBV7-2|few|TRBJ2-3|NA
TGTGCCAGCAGCCCGGGACCCACAGATACGCAGTATTTT
CASSPGPTDTQYF
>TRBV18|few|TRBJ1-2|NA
TGTGCCAGCTCACCACCGGTGCACGGAGGGTATGGCTACACCTTC
CASSPPVHGGYGYTF
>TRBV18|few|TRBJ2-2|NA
TGTGCCAGCTCACCACCGACGGCTTACACCGGGGAGCTGTTTTTT
CASSPPTAYTGELFF
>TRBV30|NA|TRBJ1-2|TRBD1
TGTGCCTGGAGTACAGGGGCACCTACTTATGGCTACACCTTC
CAWSTGAPTYGYTF
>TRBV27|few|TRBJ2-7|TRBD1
TGTGCCAGCAGAGGACTCCACGCGGGGGACAGGGGGTTTGCGCAGTACTTC
CASRGLHAGDRGFAQYF
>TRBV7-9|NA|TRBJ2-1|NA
TGTGCCAGCACCTTTCTTGGGGAGCAGTTCTTC
CASTFLGEQFF
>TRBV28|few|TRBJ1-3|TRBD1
TGTGCCAGCAACTCGGGACAGGTCTCTGGAAACACCATATATTTT
CASNSGQVSGNTIYF
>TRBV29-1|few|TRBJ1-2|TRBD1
TGCAGCGTGCCGGCACAGGGGTGGAACTATGGCTACACCTTC
CSVPAQGWNYGYTF
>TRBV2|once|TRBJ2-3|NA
TGTGCCAGCAGTTTCCACACGAACAGGGATTTTGGCACAGATACGCAGTATTTT
CASSFHTNRDFGTDTQYF
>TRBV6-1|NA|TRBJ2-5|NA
TGTGCCAGCAGTCCGGGTTGGTCCTCAGGGGAGACCCAGTACTTC
CASSPGWSSGETQYF
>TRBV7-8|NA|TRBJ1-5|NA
TGTGCCAGCAGCGTGACGGGGAGGGGGTATGCTCAGCCCCAGCATTTT
CASSVTGRGYAQPQHF
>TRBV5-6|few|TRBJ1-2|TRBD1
TGTGCCAGCAGCCGGGACAGGGGGTCTAACTATGGCTACACCTTC
CASSRDRGSNYGYTF
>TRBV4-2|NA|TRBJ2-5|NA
TGTGCCAGCAGCCCCGGAGGGGAGCAAGAGACCCAGTACTTC
CASSPGGEQETQYF
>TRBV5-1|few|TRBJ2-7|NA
TGCGCCAGCAGCTTGGCGGGACAAGATATCGACGAGCAGTACTTC
CASSLAGQDIDEQYF
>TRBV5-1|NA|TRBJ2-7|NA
TGCGCCAGCAGCTTGCCATCTCTGGACGAGCAGTACTTC
CASSLPSLDEQYF